This T cell receptor beta chain was sequenced for a study of blood T cell repertoires in COVID-19. The protocol was immunoSEQ multiplex PCR, while the TCRdb copy is restricted to in-frame clones and leaves out a portion. Of about 150,000 clones in the sample, roughly 87% are singletons; the top ten hold more than 6.5%. Material for sequencing was PBMCs or T cells enriched from blood (not recorded which). The clonotype comes from a woman aged 45-59 years who had recovered from COVID-19.

CDR3 sequence reads: CASSAGTGARRYNEQFF. The CDR3 bases are TGTGCCAGCAGCGCGGGGACAGGGGCTAGAAGATACAATGAGCAGTTCTTC. The J gene is TRBJ2-1, the V gene TRBV9; TRBD1 matches at 10 bases. The V gene end was trimmed by 3 bases and the J gene end by 4 bases; junction bases not matched to a gene: 10. The CDR3 spans 17 residues. Per the germline V gene, CDR1 is SGDLS and CDR2 is YYNGEE.